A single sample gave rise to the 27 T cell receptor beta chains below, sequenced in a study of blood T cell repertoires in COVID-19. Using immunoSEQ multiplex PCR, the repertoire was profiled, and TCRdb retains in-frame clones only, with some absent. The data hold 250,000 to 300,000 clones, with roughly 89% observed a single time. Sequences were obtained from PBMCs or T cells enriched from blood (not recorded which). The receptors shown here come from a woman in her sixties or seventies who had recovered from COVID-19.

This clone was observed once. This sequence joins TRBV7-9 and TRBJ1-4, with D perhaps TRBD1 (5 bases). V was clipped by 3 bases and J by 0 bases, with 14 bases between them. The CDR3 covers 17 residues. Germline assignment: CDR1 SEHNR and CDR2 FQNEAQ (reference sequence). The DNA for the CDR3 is TGTGCCAGCAGCTTCATCCGGGGGGGAGCAACTAATGAAAAACTGTTTTTT. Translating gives CASSFIRGGATNEKLFF.

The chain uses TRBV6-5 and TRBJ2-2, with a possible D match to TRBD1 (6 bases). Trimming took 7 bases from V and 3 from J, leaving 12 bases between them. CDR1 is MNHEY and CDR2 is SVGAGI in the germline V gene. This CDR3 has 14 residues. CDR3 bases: TGTGCCAGCAAACAGGGCGTGGACACCGGGGAGCTGTTTTTT. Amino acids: CASKQGVDTGELFF.

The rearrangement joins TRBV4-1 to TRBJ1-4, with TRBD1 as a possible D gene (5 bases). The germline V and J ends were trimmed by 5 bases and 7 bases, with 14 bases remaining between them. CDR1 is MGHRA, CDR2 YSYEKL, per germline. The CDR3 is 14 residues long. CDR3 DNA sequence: TGCGCCAGCAGCGGTCGGGGGGTTAGTGAAAAACTGTTTTTT. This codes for CASSGRGVSEKLFF.

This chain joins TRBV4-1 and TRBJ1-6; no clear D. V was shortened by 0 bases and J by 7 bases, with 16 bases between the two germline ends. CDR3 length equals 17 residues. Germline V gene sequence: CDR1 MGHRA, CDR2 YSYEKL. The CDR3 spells CASSQEAAADSNSPLHF. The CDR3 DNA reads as TGCGCCAGCAGCCAAGAGGCCGCCGCAGACTCAAATTCACCCCTCCACTTT.

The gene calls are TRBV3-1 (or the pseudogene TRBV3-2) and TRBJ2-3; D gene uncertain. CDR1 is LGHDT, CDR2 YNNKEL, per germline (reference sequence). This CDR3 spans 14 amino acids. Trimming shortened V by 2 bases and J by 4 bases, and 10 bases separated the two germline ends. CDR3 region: CASSQLAAADTQYF. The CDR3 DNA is TGTGCCAGCAGCCAACTCGCCGCGGCAGATACGCAGTATTTT.

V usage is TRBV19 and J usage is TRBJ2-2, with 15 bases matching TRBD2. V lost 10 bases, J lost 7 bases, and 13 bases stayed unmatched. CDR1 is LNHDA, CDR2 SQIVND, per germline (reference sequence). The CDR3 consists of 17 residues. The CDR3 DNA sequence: TGTGCCACCACCCCTTCGGGACTAGCGGGGGGTAGCGGGGAGCTGTTTTTT. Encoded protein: CATTPSGLAGGSGELFF. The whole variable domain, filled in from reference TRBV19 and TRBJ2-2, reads DGGITQSPKYLFRKEGQNVTLSCEQNLNHDAMYWYRQDPGQGLRLIYYSQIVNDFQKGDIAEGYSVSREKKESFPLTVTSAQKNPTAFYLCATTPSGLAGGSGELFFGEGSRLTVL.

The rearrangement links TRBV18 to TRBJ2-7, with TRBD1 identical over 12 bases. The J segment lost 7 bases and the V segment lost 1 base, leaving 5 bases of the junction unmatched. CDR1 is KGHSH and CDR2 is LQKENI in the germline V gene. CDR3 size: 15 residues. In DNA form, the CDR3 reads TGTGCCAGCTCACCACAGGGGACAGGGGGCCGTGAGCAGTACTTC. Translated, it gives CASSPQGTGGREQYF.

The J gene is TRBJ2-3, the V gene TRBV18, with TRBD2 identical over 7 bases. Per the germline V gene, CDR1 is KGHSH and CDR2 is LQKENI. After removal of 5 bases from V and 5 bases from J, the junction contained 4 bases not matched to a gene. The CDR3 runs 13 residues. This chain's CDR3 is CASSGTMGDTQYF. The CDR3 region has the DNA TGTGCCAGCTCAGGGACTATGGGAGATACGCAGTATTTT.

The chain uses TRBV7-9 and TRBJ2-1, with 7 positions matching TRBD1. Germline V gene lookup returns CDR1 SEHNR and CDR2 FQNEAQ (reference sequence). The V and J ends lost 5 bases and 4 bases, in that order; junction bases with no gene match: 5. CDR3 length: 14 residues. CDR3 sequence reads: CASSDRDRYNEQFF. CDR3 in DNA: TGTGCCAGCAGCGACCGGGACAGATACAATGAGCAGTTCTTC.

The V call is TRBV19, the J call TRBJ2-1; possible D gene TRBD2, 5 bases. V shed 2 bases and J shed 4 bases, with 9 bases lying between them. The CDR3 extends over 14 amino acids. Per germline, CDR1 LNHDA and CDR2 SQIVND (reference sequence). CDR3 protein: CASSITRGYNEQFF. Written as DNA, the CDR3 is TGTGCCAGTAGTATAACTCGCGGGTACAATGAGCAGTTCTTC.

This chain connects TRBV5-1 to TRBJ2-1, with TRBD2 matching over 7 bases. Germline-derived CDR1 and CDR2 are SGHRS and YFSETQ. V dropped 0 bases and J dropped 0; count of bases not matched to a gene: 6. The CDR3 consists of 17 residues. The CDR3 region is CASSLGRGITSYNEQFF. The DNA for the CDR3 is TGCGCCAGCAGCTTGGGGCGGGGGATTACCTCCTACAATGAGCAGTTCTTC.

For the CDR3, the DNA is TGCGCCAGCAGCTCGGCCCAGGGGGCCAATGGCTACACCTTC. It encodes CASSSAQGANGYTF. The chain couples TRBV5-1 to TRBJ1-2; 8 bases line up with TRBD1. CDR1 and CDR2 (germline): SGHRS, YFSETQ. The CDR3 is 14 residues long. Trimming at V came to 3 bases and at J to 6 bases, leaving 7 bases not matched to a gene.

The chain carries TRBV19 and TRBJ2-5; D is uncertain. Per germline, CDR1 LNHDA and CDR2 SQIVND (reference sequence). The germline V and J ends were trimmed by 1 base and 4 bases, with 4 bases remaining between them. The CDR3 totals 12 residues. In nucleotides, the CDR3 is TGTGCCAGTAGTATAGGAGGAGAGACCCAGTACTTC. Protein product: CASSIGGETQYF.

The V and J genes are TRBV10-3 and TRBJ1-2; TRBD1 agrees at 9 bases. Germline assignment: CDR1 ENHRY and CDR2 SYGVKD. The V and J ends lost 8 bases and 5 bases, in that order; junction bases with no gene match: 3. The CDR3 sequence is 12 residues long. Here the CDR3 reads CAIRGQGYGYTF. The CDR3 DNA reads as TGTGCCATCCGAGGACAGGGGTATGGCTACACCTTC.

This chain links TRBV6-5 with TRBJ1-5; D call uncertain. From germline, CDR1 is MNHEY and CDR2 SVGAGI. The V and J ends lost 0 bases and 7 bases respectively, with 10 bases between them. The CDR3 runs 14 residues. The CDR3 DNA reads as TGTGCCAGCAGTTACTCTGGCTGGGAGCAGCCCCAGCATTTT. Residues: CASSYSGWEQPQHF.

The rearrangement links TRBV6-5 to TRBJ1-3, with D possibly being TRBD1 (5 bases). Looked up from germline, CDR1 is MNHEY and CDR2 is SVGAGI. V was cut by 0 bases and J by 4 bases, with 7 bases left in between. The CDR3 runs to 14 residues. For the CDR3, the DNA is TGTGCCAGCAGTTACTCTGGGGGGGGAAACACCATATATTTT. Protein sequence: CASSYSGGGNTIYF.

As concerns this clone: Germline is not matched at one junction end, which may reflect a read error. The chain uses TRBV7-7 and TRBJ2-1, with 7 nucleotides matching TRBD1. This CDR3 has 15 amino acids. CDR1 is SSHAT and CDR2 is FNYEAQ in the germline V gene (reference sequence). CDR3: CASSEDRSSYNEQFF. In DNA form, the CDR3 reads TGTGCTAGCAGCGAGGACAGGAGCTCCTACAATGAGCAGTTCTTC.

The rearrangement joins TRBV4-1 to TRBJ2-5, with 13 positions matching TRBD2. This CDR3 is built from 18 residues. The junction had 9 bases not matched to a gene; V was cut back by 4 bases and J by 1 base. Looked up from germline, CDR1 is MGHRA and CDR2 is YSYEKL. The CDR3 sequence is CASSPRTSGGKTQETQYF. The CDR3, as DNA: TGCGCCAGCAGCCCCCGGACTAGCGGGGGAAAAACCCAAGAGACCCAGTACTTC.

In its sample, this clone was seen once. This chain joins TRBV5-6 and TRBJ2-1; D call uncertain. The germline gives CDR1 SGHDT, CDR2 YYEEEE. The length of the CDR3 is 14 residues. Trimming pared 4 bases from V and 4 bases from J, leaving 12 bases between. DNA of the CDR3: TGTGCCAGCAGCCCATCCACAAGATACAATGAGCAGTTCTTC. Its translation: CASSPSTRYNEQFF. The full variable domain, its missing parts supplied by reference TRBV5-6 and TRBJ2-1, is DAGVTQSPTHLIKTRGQQVTLRCSPKSGHDTVSWYQQALGQGPQFIFQYYEEEERQRGNFPDRFSGHQFPNYSSELNVNALLLGDSALYLCASSPSTRYNEQFFGPGTRLTVL.

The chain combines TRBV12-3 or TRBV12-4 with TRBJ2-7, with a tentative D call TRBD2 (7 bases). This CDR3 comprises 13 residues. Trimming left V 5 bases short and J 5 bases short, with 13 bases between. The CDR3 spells CASSPRGAHEQYF. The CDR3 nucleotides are TGTGCCAGCAGTCCCCGGGGGGCCCACGAGCAGTACTTC.

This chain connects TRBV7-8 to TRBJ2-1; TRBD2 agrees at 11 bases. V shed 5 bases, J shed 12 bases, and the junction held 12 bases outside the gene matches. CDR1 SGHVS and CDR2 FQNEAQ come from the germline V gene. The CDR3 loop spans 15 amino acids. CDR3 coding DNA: TGTGCCAGCAGCCTCATAGCGGGGGGGCTCGTCTGGCAGTTCTTC. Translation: CASSLIAGGLVWQFF.

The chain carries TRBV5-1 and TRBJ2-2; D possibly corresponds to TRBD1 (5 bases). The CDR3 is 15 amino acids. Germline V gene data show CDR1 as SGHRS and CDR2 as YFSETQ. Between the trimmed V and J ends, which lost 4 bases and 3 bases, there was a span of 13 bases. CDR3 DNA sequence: TGCGCCAGCAGCCCGCTGGTAGGGGACACCGGGGAGCTGTTTTTT. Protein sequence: CASSPLVGDTGELFF.

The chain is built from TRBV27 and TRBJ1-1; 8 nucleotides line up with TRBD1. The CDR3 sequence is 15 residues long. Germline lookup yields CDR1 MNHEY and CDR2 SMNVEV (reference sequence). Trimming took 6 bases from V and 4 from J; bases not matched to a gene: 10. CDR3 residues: CASRQDRELATEAFF. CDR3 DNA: TGTGCCAGCAGGCAGGACAGGGAACTTGCCACTGAAGCTTTCTTT.

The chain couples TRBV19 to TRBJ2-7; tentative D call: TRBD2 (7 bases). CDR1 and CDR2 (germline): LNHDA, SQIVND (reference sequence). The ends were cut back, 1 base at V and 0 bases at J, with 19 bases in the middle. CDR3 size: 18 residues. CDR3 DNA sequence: TGTGCCAGTAGTATAGTCCCGGGGGGCATTCCGGCCTCCTACGAGCAGTACTTC. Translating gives CASSIVPGGIPASYEQYF.

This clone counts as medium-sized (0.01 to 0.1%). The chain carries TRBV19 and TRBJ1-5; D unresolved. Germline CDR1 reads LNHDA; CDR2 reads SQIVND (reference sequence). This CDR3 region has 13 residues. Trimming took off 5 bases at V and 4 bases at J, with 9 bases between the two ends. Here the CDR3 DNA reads TGTGCCAGTAGTCCCGCGGGGAATCAGCCCCAGCATTTT. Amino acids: CASSPAGNQPQHF. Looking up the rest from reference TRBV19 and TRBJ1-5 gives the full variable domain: DGGITQSPKYLFRKEGQNVTLSCEQNLNHDAMYWYRQDPGQGLRLIYYSQIVNDFQKGDIAEGYSVSREKKESFPLTVTSAQKNPTAFYLCASSPAGNQPQHFGDGTRLSIL.

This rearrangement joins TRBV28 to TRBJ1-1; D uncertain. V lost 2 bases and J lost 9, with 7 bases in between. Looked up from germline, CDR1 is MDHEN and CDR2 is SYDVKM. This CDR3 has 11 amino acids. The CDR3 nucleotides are TGTGCCAGCAGTTTACAGACAAAAGCTTTCTTT. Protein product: CASSLQTKAFF. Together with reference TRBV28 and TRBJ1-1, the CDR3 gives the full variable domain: DVKVTQSSRYLVKRTGEKVFLECVQDMDHENMFWYRQDPGLGLRLIYFSYDVKMKEKGDIPEGYSVSREKKERFSLILESASTNQTSMYLCASSLQTKAFFGQGTRLTVV.

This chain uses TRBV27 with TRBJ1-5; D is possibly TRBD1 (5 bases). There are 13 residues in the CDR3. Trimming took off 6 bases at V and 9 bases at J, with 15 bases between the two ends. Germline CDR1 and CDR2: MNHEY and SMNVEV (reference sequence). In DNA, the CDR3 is TGTGCCAGCAGGAAACAGGTCTCGGGGCCCCAGCATTTT. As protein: CASRKQVSGPQHF.